This TCR beta chain was retrieved from a study of CD4 T cells in relation to SARS-CoV-2 and coronaviruses. For the study at large: PBMCs were cultured with antigen for nine to ten days before TCR beta sequencing. Negative control cultures got HIV-1 Nef peptides or no peptide.

Germline lookup yields CDR1 SGHAT and CDR2 FQNNGV. This CDR3 region has 15 residues. V was clipped by 4 bases and J by 6 bases, with 15 bases between them. In its sample, this clone was seen once. Its matching antigen is unknown. Assay used: immunoSEQ multiplex PCR; TCRdb lists only in-frame clones, some missing. The sample records under 30,000 clones, 60% to 85% being singletons. The unexposed donors gave CD4+ T cells in about 2011-2019, prior to COVID-19. After about 10 days of culture, CD4+ T cells were isolated. The sequencing sample was made of CD4+ T cells from PBMCs, cultured in vitro. This TCR was recovered from a human donor in good health. The genes are TRBV11-2 and TRBJ1-4, with D uncertain. CDR3 DNA sequence: TGTGCCAGCAGCTGGGGAACAGCTCCTGATGAAAAACTGTTTTTT. Its protein product is CASSWGTAPDEKLFF. Full variable domain (remainder filled in from reference TRBV11-2 and TRBJ1-4): EAGVAQSPRYKIIEKRQSVAFWCNPISGHATLYWYQQILGQGPKLLIQFQNNGVVDDSQLPKDRFSAERLKGVDSTLKIQPAKLEDSAVYLCASSWGTAPDEKLFFGSGTQLSVL.